Below are 20 T cell receptor beta chains sequenced from a single sample in a study of blood T cell repertoires in COVID-19. Method: immunoSEQ multiplex PCR; TCRdb's copy keeps in-frame clones and lacks some. The repertoire includes 150,000 to 200,000 clones, about four fifths of them detected once, and around 12% sits in the top ten. Sequencing was performed on peripheral blood. These receptors were collected from a woman older than 75 with COVID-19, enrolled during active disease.

The CDR3 DNA follows: TGTGCCTGGAAATCCCCAGGAGGGCCTGAAGCTTTCTTT. This translates into CAWKSPGGPEAFF. The chain recombines TRBV30 with TRBJ1-1, with D uncertain. CDR1 and CDR2 (germline): GTSNPN, SVGIG (reference sequence). This CDR3 comprises 13 residues. Trimming pared 4 bases from V and 6 bases from J, leaving 15 bases between.

The CDR3 loop reads CASTGTTYNEQFF. CDR3 coding DNA: TGTGCCAGCACCGGGACTACCTACAATGAGCAGTTCTTC. The gene calls are TRBV3-1 (or the pseudogene TRBV3-2) and TRBJ2-1, with TRBD2 matching 7 bases. CDR1 and CDR2 from the germline V gene are LGHDT and YNNKEL (reference sequence). Trimming took 7 bases from V and 2 from J; bases not matched to a gene: 2. The CDR3 length is 13 residues.

The rearrangement joins TRBV3-1 (or the pseudogene TRBV3-2) to TRBJ1-5; a weak D match, TRBD1 (5 bases). The CDR3 extends over 18 amino acids. V was cut by 5 bases and J by 1 base, with 21 bases left in between. Germline CDR1 and CDR2: LGHDT and YNNKEL (reference sequence). CDR3 loop: CASSSRAPTEISNQPQHF. CDR3 nucleotide sequence: TGTGCCAGCAGCTCCCGGGCCCCGACAGAAATAAGCAATCAGCCCCAGCATTTT.

This clone was recorded only once. The chain couples TRBV20-1 to TRBJ1-1; D unresolved. Germline V gene lookup returns CDR1 DFQATT and CDR2 SNEGSKA (reference sequence). V was clipped by 3 bases and J by 1 base, with 18 bases between them. CDR3 length: 16 residues. The CDR3, as DNA: TGCAGTGCTAGTAACTCGGCCGAAAGAGGGAACACTGAAGCTTTCTTT. As protein: CSASNSAERGNTEAFF.

V and J are TRBV12-3 or TRBV12-4 and TRBJ2-2, with no clear D. The CDR3 extends over 12 amino acids. The ends were cut back, 6 bases at V and 7 bases at J, with 9 bases in the middle. CDR3 in DNA: TGTGCCAGCAGCAGACCTAGCGGGGAGCTGTTTTTT. It codes for CASSRPSGELFF.

This sequence joins TRBV2 and TRBJ2-7; TRBD1 aligns across 7 bases. The germline V gene has CDR1 SNHLY and CDR2 FYNNEI. Unmatched junction bases numbered 6, after V lost 6 bases and J lost 1 base. CDR3 length: 14 residues. The CDR3 spells CASRRGQSSYEQYF. The DNA for the CDR3 is TGTGCCAGCAGGAGGGGACAGAGTTCCTACGAGCAGTACTTC.

This clone is a singleton in its sample. V usage is TRBV6-4 and J usage is TRBJ1-6, with TRBD1 as a possible D gene (6 bases). The CDR3 sequence is 16 residues long. Germline CDR1 and CDR2: MRHNA and SNTAGT. V lost 4 bases to trimming and J lost 0 bases, with 10 bases between them. CDR3 sequence: CASSAQGRSYNSPLHF. Here the CDR3 DNA reads TGTGCCAGCAGTGCCCAGGGGCGCTCCTATAATTCACCCCTCCACTTT.

Comment on this clone: Other DNA sequences in this specimen translate into the identical CDR3. The V and J genes are TRBV5-1 and TRBJ2-1, with 9 positions matching TRBD2. Germline CDR1 and CDR2: SGHRS and YFSETQ. The CDR3 contains 15 residues. The ends lost 2 bases at V and 1 base at J; junction bases unmatched: 1. This CDR3 reads CASSFSGSSYNEQFF. The DNA for the CDR3 is TGCGCCAGCAGCTTTAGCGGGAGTTCCTACAATGAGCAGTTCTTC.

The genes are TRBV23-1 and TRBJ2-7; 9 nucleotides agree with TRBD1. TRBV23-1 is designated an ORF whose function remains uncertain. With V trimmed by 0 bases and J by 3 bases, 6 bases remained unmatched. The CDR3 is 16 residues long. DNA for the CDR3: TGCGCCAGCAGTCAATCAGGGACGGGACAGGGCTACGAGCAGTACTTC. Residues: CASSQSGTGQGYEQYF.

V usage is TRBV18 and J usage is TRBJ1-3, with TRBD1 matching over 8 bases. The CDR3 runs 16 residues. In germline, CDR1 is KGHSH, CDR2 LQKENI. Unmatched junction bases numbered 3, after V lost 0 bases and J lost 2 bases. The CDR3 DNA reads TGTGCCAGCTCACCACCGGGGACAGGAACTGGAAACACCATATATTTT. Translation: CASSPPGTGTGNTIYF.

This clone occurred a few times. CDR3 protein: CASSEGRTGLSGNTIYF. CDR3 nucleotides: TGTGCCAGCAGTGAAGGACGGACAGGCCTCTCTGGAAACACCATATATTTT. J is TRBJ1-3 and V is TRBV2; TRBD1 agrees at 7 bases. Germline CDR1 and CDR2: SNHLY and FYNNEI. The CDR3 loop spans 17 amino acids. The trim removed 1 base at V and 0 bases at J, leaving 6 bases unmatched.

This chain connects TRBV19 to TRBJ1-2; D remains unclear. The CDR3 sequence is 13 residues long. Germline loops: CDR1 LNHDA, CDR2 SQIVND (reference sequence). Trimming removed 2 bases at V and 5 bases at J, with 9 bases between. In DNA, the CDR3 is TGTGCCAGTAGTATACGGAGTTTGTATGGCTACACCTTC. Encoded protein: CASSIRSLYGYTF.

The V gene is TRBV29-1, the J gene TRBJ2-7; 8 bases line up with TRBD1. CDR1 and CDR2 from the germline V gene are SQVTM and ANQGSEA. V lost 3 bases and J lost 3; bases outside the gene matches: 10. This CDR3 comprises 15 residues. CDR3 DNA: TGCAGCGTTGAGACACCGACAGGGGCCCTCTACGAGCAGTACTTC. Amino acid sequence: CSVETPTGALYEQYF.

This clone occurred a few times. The chain couples TRBV12-3 or TRBV12-4 to TRBJ1-2, with 9 bases that match TRBD1. J gave up 6 bases and V 6 bases, and 5 bases lay outside the gene matches. The CDR3 has 13 amino acids. The CDR3 sequence: CASRNWDRDGYTF. CDR3 DNA sequence: TGTGCCAGCAGAAACTGGGACAGGGATGGCTACACCTTC.

The V call is TRBV27, the J call TRBJ1-2, with TRBD1 matching 7 bases. The germline V gene has CDR1 MNHEY and CDR2 SMNVEV (reference sequence). The trim removed 6 bases at V and 8 bases at J, leaving 12 bases unmatched. The CDR3 consists of 14 residues. This CDR3 is CASRIVGGAEGYTF. The DNA for the CDR3 is TGTGCCAGCAGAATCGTAGGGGGCGCGGAAGGCTACACCTTC.

The chain employs TRBV5-4 and TRBJ2-1, with 7 bases fitting TRBD2. The germline V gene encodes CDR1 SGHNT and CDR2 YYREEE (reference sequence). J lost 6 bases, V lost 2 bases, and 8 bases had no gene match. The CDR3 length is 15 residues. The CDR3 coding sequence is TGTGCCAGCAGCTTACTAGCGTATGGGCGCAATGAGCAGTTCTTC. It translates to CASSLLAYGRNEQFF.

The chain carries TRBV28 and TRBJ2-5; TRBD2 matches at 12 bases. This CDR3 has 15 residues. Per the germline V gene, CDR1 is MDHEN and CDR2 is SYDVKM. The trim removed 2 bases at V and 5 bases at J, leaving 3 bases unmatched. CDR3 amino acids: CASSLASGRAETQYF. The CDR3 DNA follows: TGTGCCAGCAGTTTAGCTAGCGGGAGGGCGGAGACCCAGTACTTC.

A word on this clone: Sequence at one end of the junction differs from germline and may be a read error. The rearrangement links TRBV27 to TRBJ2-3, with 9 bases that match TRBD2. The germline V gene has CDR1 MNHEY and CDR2 SMNVEV (reference sequence). The CDR3 length is 16 residues. The CDR3, as DNA: TGTGCCAGCAGCTTATTCGGCGGGAGGGCCTCGGATACGCAGTATTTT. Translated, it gives CASSLFGGRASDTQYF.

In this sample, this clone turned up a few times. The genes are TRBV14 and TRBJ1-1; D is unclear. There are 12 residues in the CDR3. The V gene's germline CDR1 is SGHDN and CDR2 FVKESK. The V gene lost 4 bases and the J gene lost 3 bases, with 6 bases spanning the gap. The DNA for the CDR3 is TGTGCCAGCAGCCTACAGTACACTGAAGCTTTCTTT. Protein product: CASSLQYTEAFF.

The gene calls are TRBV6-5 and TRBJ2-2; 11 bases map to TRBD2. CDR3 length: 15 residues. Germline CDR1 and CDR2: MNHEY and SVGAGI. Germline trimming cut 8 bases from V and 4 bases from J; bases unmatched to any gene: 6. CDR3 loop: CASDRGTSGTGELFF. The CDR3 DNA is TGTGCCAGCGATCGGGGGACTAGCGGCACCGGGGAGCTGTTTTTT.